What follows are 6 T cell receptor beta chains derived from one specimen sequenced in a study of T-cell memory formation after mild COVID-19. One entry per CDR3 protein results from TCRdb running MiXCR on the 5' RACE reads. The sample consists of about 210,000 distinct CDR3 sequences, about 11% of them appearing once. Sequenced: PBMCs or a T cell subset sorted from them (not recorded which). Every receptor here comes from a man younger than 35 who had mild COVID-19 (a few samples of this study predate the infection). Cell type and time point are not known.

Notes on this clonotype: This clone may be a read error of a much larger clone one base away. The chain couples TRBV5-1 to TRBJ2-3; weak D call: TRBD2 (6 bases). Between the trimmed V and J ends, which lost 3 bases and 4 bases, there was a span of 15 bases. CDR1 and CDR2 (germline): SGHRS, YFSETQ. The CDR3 runs 15 residues. CDR3 nucleotide sequence: TGCGCCAGCAGCTCCATAGCGTGGGGGGCAGATACGCAGTATTTT. The encoded protein is CASSSIAWGADTQYF.

This clonotype was seen ten or more times. The chain has TRBV4-1 and TRBJ2-3; the D gene is possibly TRBD1 (5 bases). Germline CDR1 and CDR2: MGHRA and YSYEKL. CDR3 length: 16 residues. The V gene lost 0 bases and the J gene lost 0 bases, with 10 bases spanning the gap. The CDR3 is CASSQEGVPSTDTQYF. CDR3 nucleotides: TGCGCCAGCAGCCAAGAAGGGGTTCCTAGCACAGATACGCAGTATTTT.

The J gene is TRBJ1-2, the V gene TRBV6-6; D gene uncertain. Germline CDR1 is MNHNY and CDR2 is SVGAGI (reference sequence). Trimming stripped 10 bases from V and 5 bases from J, with 14 bases between. The CDR3 spans 12 residues. The CDR3 nucleotides read TGTGCCACCAACCCGAGAGGGTATGGCTACACCTTC. It translates to CATNPRGYGYTF.

The CDR3 sequence: CASSAQPQGRTEAFF. CDR3 DNA sequence: TGTGCCAGCAGTGCCCAGCCGCAGGGACGCACTGAAGCTTTCTTT. The rearrangement uses TRBV12-3 or TRBV12-4 and TRBJ1-1, with D possibly TRBD1 on 5 matching bases. Between the trimmed V and J ends, which lost 5 bases and 4 bases, there was a span of 17 bases. This CDR3 spans 15 amino acids.

The genes are TRBV28 and TRBJ1-5; weak D call: TRBD1 (5 bases). The CDR3 loop spans 14 amino acids. V was clipped by 5 bases and J by 5 bases, with 13 bases between them. The germline V gene has CDR1 MDHEN and CDR2 SYDVKM. The CDR3 nucleotides are TGTGCCAGCAGTCCGCCGCGAGGGGATCAGCCCCAGCATTTT. Its translation: CASSPPRGDQPQHF.

This clonotype has more than one count but fewer than ten. The chain links TRBV3-1 to TRBJ2-1; TRBD2 matches 7 bases. After removal of 8 bases from V and 12 bases from J, the junction contained 13 bases not matched to a gene. Germline V CDR1 and CDR2: LGHDT, YNNKEL (reference sequence). The CDR3 has 13 amino acids. In DNA form, the CDR3 reads TGTGCCAGCTCTCCTGGGGGGGAGCTAGCGCAGTTCTTC. Translation gives CASSPGGELAQFF.